This T cell receptor (beta chain) emerged from a study of cytomegalovirus exposure and HLA in healthy donors. Study summary: Earlier findings included some 100 million unique TCR beta sequences obtained from about 179 million T cells. Study-wide results and caveats: Roughly uniform depth of sequencing across donors was assumed in presence/absence analyses.

PCR used 60 Vbeta primers and 13 Jbeta primers. TCRdb's copy holds only in-frame clones and misses some; the assay was immunoSEQ multiplex PCR. The table includes roughly 200,000 clones, approximately 85% detected once. To note about this clone: What it binds is unknown.

Germline V gene data show CDR1 as SGHDT and CDR2 as YYEEEE. V lost 1 base, J lost 2 bases, and 8 bases stayed unmatched. The length of the CDR3 is 18 residues. The genes are TRBV5-6 and TRBJ2-6; 8 nucleotides align to TRBD2. Sample: PBMCs. This TCR derives from a woman aged 50 to 60 in good health and CMV-seronegative. The CDR3 DNA is TGTGCCAGCAGCTTGTACCCGGGAGGGGCCCCTGGGGCCAACGTCCTGACTTTC. Its protein is CASSLYPGGAPGANVLTF.